This T cell receptor (beta chain) appears in the sequencing data of a study of Graves' ophthalmopathy and Graves' hyperthyroidism. Notes on the study in general: Classification of ophthalmopathy versus stable hyperthyroidism by a 13-signature model yielded roughly 86% sensitivity and just under 83% specificity.

The germline V gene encodes CDR1 MNHNS and CDR2 SASEGT. This CDR3 spans 16 amino acids. V dropped 5 bases and J dropped 3 bases, with 20 bases sitting between them. Scientists amplified the TCR beta CDR3 regions from RNA transcripts. RT-PCR was first run with HTBI primers, then multiplex PCR in a second round. TCRdb passed the multiplex PCR reads through MiXCR, listing each CDR3 protein once. This sample has 620,000 or so distinct CDR3 sequences, with over 20% found just once. As to this clonotype: What it binds is not known.

The chain has TRBV6-1 and TRBJ2-7; no clear D gene. The sequencing sample was made of peripheral blood. The receptor comes from a woman under 30 with stable Graves' hyperthyroidism. Some clones in this sample may be carry-over from other donors' samples. In nucleotides, the CDR3 is TGTGCCAGCAGTACGACCGCGAAAGGTTCGATCTACGAGCAGTACTTC. This encodes CASSTTAKGSIYEQYF.